A selection of T cell receptor beta chains follows, all from one sample in a study of shared clonotypes between healthy human individuals. Assay used: immunoSEQ multiplex PCR; TCRdb lists only in-frame clones, some missing. The sample consists of 2 million to 2.5 million clones, 95% of them appearing once. The specimen was naive CD4+ T cells sorted from blood. These receptors came from a man aged 18 to 29 in good health. CDR3s include the opening cysteine and the closing phenylalanine or tryptophan. Fields, in order: D gene, clone size, V gene, J gene, CDR3 DNA, CDR3 protein. D genes are given only for firm matches. Clone size is not always given. Where it is, it says once, few, many or a class for expanded clones.

>NA|once|TRBV13|TRBJ2-1
TGTGCCAGCAGCCCCCAGGGGTTCAATGAGCAGTTCTTC
CASSPQGFNEQFF
>TRBD1|NA|TRBV6-5|TRBJ1-2
TGTGCCAGCAGGCAGGGACAGGGGTTTGGTGGCTACACCTTC
CASRQGQGFGGYTF
>NA|NA|TRBV14|TRBJ1-6
TGTGCCAGCAGCCTAAATTTTAATTCACCCCTCCACTTT
CASSLNFNSPLHF
>NA|NA|TRBV21-1|TRBJ1-1
TGTGCCAGCAGCCCCTGCACAGCGGGGACTGAAGCTTTCTTT
CASSPCTAGTEAFF
>NA|NA|TRBV7-2|TRBJ1-3
TGTGCCAGCAGCTTACAGGTTACCTCTGGAAACACCATATATTTT
CASSLQVTSGNTIYF
>NA|NA|TRBV10-3|TRBJ1-6
TGTGCCATCCAACAGGGATCCCTGAATTCACCCCTCCACTTT
CAIQQGSLNSPLHF
>TRBD1|once|TRBV2|TRBJ2-7
TGTGCCAGCAGTTCTCGGGACAGGGCCTACGAGCAGTACTTC
CASSSRDRAYEQYF
>NA|NA|TRBV19|TRBJ1-2
TGTGCCAGTAGTATAGATCATTCCTGGGCCAGGGGACACTATGGCTACACCTTC
CASSIDHSWARGHYGYTF
>NA|NA|TRBV6-1|TRBJ1-3
TGTGCCAGCAGTGGGGATCCCAGGTACCCCGGGGCTGGAAACACCATATATTTT
CASSGDPRYPGAGNTIYF
>TRBD1|NA|TRBV30|TRBJ1-1
TGTGCCTGGAGGGGAGGGACAGGGACCGAAGCTTTCTTT
CAWRGGTGTEAFF
>TRBD1|NA|TRBV11-2|TRBJ2-7
TGTGCCAGCAGCGTGGGACAGGGTGTCTACGAGCAGTACTTC
CASSVGQGVYEQYF
>TRBD1|NA|TRBV28|TRBJ2-5
TGTGCCAGCAGTTTAATTACAGGGGACGGGGAGACCCAGTACTTC
CASSLITGDGETQYF
>TRBD1|NA|TRBV19|TRBJ1-2
TGTGCCAGTAGTGCCAGACAGGGCTATGGCTACACCTTC
CASSARQGYGYTF
>NA|NA|TRBV5-1|TRBJ2-3
TGCGCCAGCAGCTTGGAGGCGGGAAAGGGAGATACGCAGTATTTT
CASSLEAGKGDTQYF
>NA|once|TRBV5-8|TRBJ1-2
TGTGCCAGCAGCCAACAGGTTACCTATGGCTACACCTTC
CASSQQVTYGYTF
>NA|NA|TRBV25-1|TRBJ2-7
TGTGCCAGCAGTGCAAATCGCTACGAGCAGTACTTC
CASSANRYEQYF
>NA|NA|TRBV29-1|TRBJ1-1
TGCAGCACCTACAGGACCATGAACACTGAAGCTTTCTTT
CSTYRTMNTEAFF
>TRBD1|NA|TRBV7-9|TRBJ1-1
TGTGCCAGCAGCTTTGAAGCAGGGGGAAAAGCTGAAGCTTTCTTT
CASSFEAGGKAEAFF
>NA|NA|TRBV2|TRBJ1-4
TGTGCCAGCAGTTCCGGGACACTGAATGAAAAACTGTTTTTT
CASSSGTLNEKLFF
>NA|NA|TRBV9|TRBJ2-3
TGTGCCAGCAGCGTAGCTACGACTAGTGCCACAGATACGCAGTATTTT
CASSVATTSATDTQYF
>TRBD1|NA|TRBV4-1|TRBJ1-5
TGCGCCAGCAGCCAAGAGACAGGGGGCTGGAGCAATCAGCCCCAGCATTTT
CASSQETGGWSNQPQHF
>NA|NA|TRBV12-5|TRBJ2-5
TGTGCTAGTGGTTTGTCTGGTGGGCAAGAGACCCAGTACTTC
CASGLSGGQETQYF
>NA|once|TRBV19|TRBJ2-3
TGTGCCAGTAGTATAGATTCCTCTAGCACAGATACGCAGTATTTT
CASSIDSSSTDTQYF
>TRBD2|NA|TRBV5-4|TRBJ2-7
TGTGCCAGCAGCAGAGGGACTAGCGGGGGGGCCATCCACGAGCAGTACTTC
CASSRGTSGGAIHEQYF
>NA|NA|TRBV6-1|TRBJ2-7
TGTGCCAGCAGTGAAATGGCGGATCCCCACTACGAGCAGTACTTC
CASSEMADPHYEQYF
>NA|NA|TRBV18|TRBJ2-5
TGTGCCAGCTCACCCCCCGGCAGGGCGGGAGAGACCCAGTACTTC
CASSPPGRAGETQYF
>NA|NA|TRBV7-3|TRBJ2-2
TGTGCCAGCAGTTCTCAGGGGACCGACGGGGAGCTGTTTTTT
CASSSQGTDGELFF
>TRBD1|NA|TRBV9|TRBJ2-3
TGTGCCAGCAGCGGATGGGACAGGGACACAGATACGCAGTATTTT
CASSGWDRDTDTQYF
>NA|NA|TRBV7-2|TRBJ2-7
TGTGCCAGCACCGAGCAAGGGGTTCGGGACGAGCAGTACTTC
CASTEQGVRDEQYF
>NA|few|TRBV9|TRBJ1-5
TGTGCCAGCAGCGTAGGTAGGGGTGGCAATCAGCCCCAGCATTTT
CASSVGRGGNQPQHF
>NA|NA|TRBV5-1|TRBJ2-7
TGCGCCAGCAGCTTGGCCTCTTGGAGCCACGAGCAGTACTTC
CASSLASWSHEQYF
>NA|NA|TRBV5-4|TRBJ1-6
TGTGCCAGCAGCTTGGCCGGCCAGGCGGGAAATTCACCCCTCCACTTT
CASSLAGQAGNSPLHF
>TRBD1|NA|TRBV30|TRBJ1-1
TGTGCCTGGAGTGCAGGGACAGGGAGCACTGAAGCTTTCTTT
CAWSAGTGSTEAFF
>NA|once|TRBV6-1|TRBJ1-3
TGTGCCAGCAGTCGGGACATAGACTCTGGAAACACCATATATTTT
CASSRDIDSGNTIYF
>NA|NA|TRBV30|TRBJ2-5
TGTGCCTGGAGTGTCCCCGGGATGCAAGAGACCCAGTACTTC
CAWSVPGMQETQYF
>TRBD1|NA|TRBV28|TRBJ2-7
TGTGCCAGCAGTTTAGGGGACAGGGCCCCTTACGAGCAGTACTTC
CASSLGDRAPYEQYF
>TRBD1|once|TRBV10-3|TRBJ2-3
TGTGCCATCAGTGAGTCAACAGGGGGCTTAACAGATACGCAGTATTTT
CAISESTGGLTDTQYF
>NA|once|TRBV27|TRBJ1-5
TGTGCCAGCAGACAGGGATGGGGCAATCAGCCCCAGCATTTT
CASRQGWGNQPQHF
>TRBD2|NA|TRBV5-1|TRBJ2-7
TGCGCCAGCAGCCCGGGGACTAGCGGGACCACCTACGAGCAGTACTTC
CASSPGTSGTTYEQYF
>NA|once|TRBV6-5|TRBJ1-4
TGTGCCAGCAGGGGGACATCGGGGGAAAAACTGTTTTTT
CASRGTSGEKLFF
>NA|NA|TRBV7-9|TRBJ2-2
TGTGCCAGCAGCTCCTCAGGAGGGACCGGGGAGCTGTTTTTT
CASSSSGGTGELFF